This T cell receptor beta chain came from a study of OX40 agonist ivuxolimab in advanced cancers. Using immunoSEQ multiplex PCR, the repertoire was profiled, and TCRdb retains in-frame clones only, with some absent. The table includes tens of thousands of clones, about 88% detected once. Trimming shortened V by 2 bases and J by 4 bases, and 23 bases separated the two germline ends. This CDR3 region has 18 residues. Per germline, CDR1 KGHSH and CDR2 LQKENI. The clonotype comes from an adult with an advanced solid tumor such as melanoma, head and neck, liver or kidney cancer. The chain uses TRBV18 and TRBJ1-1; possibly TRBD1 for D (5 bases). The material sequenced was CD4+ or CD8+ T cells sorted from blood, taken in a trial of the OX40 agonist ivuxolimab. CDR3 DNA sequence: TGTGCCAGCTCACCAACCCAGGGAGGGGAAGGGAGTGGCACTGAAGCTTTCTTT. Translated: CASSPTQGGEGSGTEAFF.